This T cell receptor (beta chain) was obtained from a study of blood T cell repertoires in COVID-19. Overall study context: Acute-phase and convalescent COVID-19 samples originated in the United States, Italy and Spain. Sources were T cells, B-cell-depleted T cells, or PBMCs; the material itself was cDNA or gDNA.

V was trimmed by 7 bases and J by 0 bases, leaving 16 bases between them. CDR1 and CDR2 from the germline V gene are SNHLY and FYNNEI. The CDR3 has 16 residues. Original analysis: The authors estimated nucleated cell counts from reference gene primer amplification. Assay used: immunoSEQ multiplex PCR; TCRdb lists only in-frame clones, some missing. D and trimming were read from the DNA, whereas the V and J calls and clone size are those reported in that table. The table lists roughly 81,000 clones, more than 75% of them singletons. Sequencing used peripheral blood. The V gene is TRBV2, the J gene TRBJ1-5; tentatively, D is TRBD1 (5 bases). This receptor was identified in a man aged 40-55 years with acute or convalescent COVID-19. Here the CDR3 reads CASTLGGENSNQPQHF. In DNA form, the CDR3 reads TGTGCCAGCACTTTGGGGGGGGAAAATAGCAATCAGCCCCAGCATTTT.